Each of the 3 T cell receptor beta chains below was sequenced from the same sample in a study of Ad26.COV2.S vaccination and SARS-CoV-2 variants. Using immunoSEQ multiplex PCR, the repertoire was profiled, and TCRdb retains in-frame clones only, with some absent. The sample records about 350,000 clones, around 89% being singletons. Treatment meaning: roughly 18 received Ad26.COV2.S at low or high dose, single or two shots; about five received placebo; per-sample allocation not given. All samples were drawn on day 63, counting from the first vaccine or placebo injection. Sample: peripheral blood, taken in a trial of Ad26.COV2.S vaccine versus placebo. These receptor sequences come from a person aged 18-65 years who received the Ad26.COV2.S COVID-19 vaccine or a placebo.

The chain links TRBV20-1 to TRBJ2-3, with D possibly TRBD1 on 6 matching bases. Deletions cut 3 bases from V and 5 bases from J, with 12 bases between. CDR1 DFQATT and CDR2 SNEGSKA come from the germline V gene (reference sequence). The CDR3 contains 13 residues. The CDR3 sequence is CSASRGGRDTQYF. The CDR3 nucleotides read TGCAGTGCTAGTCGTGGGGGCCGAGATACGCAGTATTTT.

The rearrangement joins TRBV12-3 or TRBV12-4 to TRBJ1-1, with D hard to call. V was clipped by 3 bases and J by 4 bases, with 9 bases between them. This CDR3 is built from 13 residues. CDR3: CASSFAGGTEAFF. The CDR3 DNA reads TGTGCCAGCAGTTTTGCAGGCGGCACTGAAGCTTTCTTT.

The V call is TRBV5-1, the J call TRBJ2-7; 8 bases line up with TRBD1. CDR1 and CDR2 (germline): SGHRS, YFSETQ. Losses at the gene ends were 1 base for V and 6 bases for J; bases not matched to a gene: 9. This CDR3 spans 15 amino acids. CDR3: CASSLTTGAPSEQYF. CDR3 nucleotide sequence: TGCGCCAGCAGCTTGACGACAGGGGCCCCCAGCGAGCAGTACTTC.